Below, one TCR beta chain is given with its context. The target antigen is unknown. The data belong to a study of OX40 agonist ivuxolimab in advanced cancers. Study at large: Ivuxolimab was delivered to patients intravenously every 2 weeks at doses spanning 0.01 to 10 mg/kg. Study-wide results and limits: CD4+ T cells averaged fewer expanded clones than CD8+ T cells. Some nonresponders also had low normalized T-cell clonal expansion. The CD4+ and CD8+ T cells in the blood had expanded clonally by week 6 at 0.1 to 3.0 mg/kg.

The method was immunoSEQ multiplex PCR; TCRdb's version includes in-frame clones alone and lacks a portion of them. The sample consists of 100,000 or so clones, about 88% of them appearing once. The germline V gene has CDR1 KGHSH and CDR2 LQKENI. This CDR3 region has 15 residues. Trimming pared 3 bases from V and 2 bases from J, leaving 10 bases between. The rearrangement uses TRBV18 and TRBJ1-4; D not certain. The sequenced sample was CD4+ or CD8+ T cells sorted from blood, obtained in a trial of the OX40 agonist ivuxolimab. This clonotype was sampled from an adult with an advanced solid tumor such as melanoma, head and neck, liver or kidney cancer. The CDR3 nucleotides read TGTGCCAGCTCACCTCAGACGGCCACTAATGAAAAACTGTTTTTT. Protein: CASSPQTATNEKLFF.